The clone carrying this T cell receptor beta chain was detected only a few times. This specimen belongs to a study of T cell responses to AZD1222 COVID-19 vaccine. Sequenced by immunoSEQ multiplex PCR; TCRdb stores in-frame clones only, minus some. Found here are roughly 77,000 clones, 90% to 95% of them singletons; the top ten hold roughly 7%. This CDR3 region has 15 residues. Trimming removed 4 bases from V and 6 bases from J; junction bases left unmatched: 12. In germline, CDR1 is LGHNA, CDR2 YSLEER. The sample in question was peripheral blood, obtained on day 0 of MenACWY control vaccination. V and J are TRBV4-3 and TRBJ2-7; 7 bases align to TRBD2. The sequence came from an adult in good health. The CDR3: CASSPTPGGMVEQYF. The DNA for the CDR3 is TGCGCCAGCAGCCCAACCCCCGGGGGGATGGTCGAGCAGTACTTC.